Detailed here is one TCR beta chain. Healthy HIV-negative adults with no recent acute infections or vaccinations were recruited as donors. Partitioning of CD4+ cells yielded a CD45RA+ naive subset and a CD45RA-negative memory subset. The source of the sample is a study of shared clonotypes between healthy human individuals. How the authors handled the data: From ImmunoSEQ came sequences covering only the junction and carrying no quality scores, so filtering differed. Clones were read by immunoSEQ multiplex PCR, and TCRdb kept only the in-frame ones, dropping some. V, J and clone size are taken as reported in that table, and D and trimming were inferred from the DNA itself. The sample lists around 1.5 million clones, 95% to 99% occurring once. Deletions cut 0 bases from V and 0 bases from J, with 16 bases between. The V gene's germline CDR1 is SGHNT and CDR2 YYREEE (reference sequence). The CDR3 contains 18 residues.

The chain uses TRBV5-4 and TRBJ1-3; D is uncertain. The specimen was naive CD4+ T cells sorted from blood. Regarding subset: CD45RA+ positively selected. The TCR originated in a man aged 25 to 40 in good health. CDR3 loop: CASSLVSPGFSSGNTIYF. CDR3 DNA: TGTGCCAGCAGCTTGGTCTCCCCGGGGTTCAGCTCTGGAAACACCATATATTTT.